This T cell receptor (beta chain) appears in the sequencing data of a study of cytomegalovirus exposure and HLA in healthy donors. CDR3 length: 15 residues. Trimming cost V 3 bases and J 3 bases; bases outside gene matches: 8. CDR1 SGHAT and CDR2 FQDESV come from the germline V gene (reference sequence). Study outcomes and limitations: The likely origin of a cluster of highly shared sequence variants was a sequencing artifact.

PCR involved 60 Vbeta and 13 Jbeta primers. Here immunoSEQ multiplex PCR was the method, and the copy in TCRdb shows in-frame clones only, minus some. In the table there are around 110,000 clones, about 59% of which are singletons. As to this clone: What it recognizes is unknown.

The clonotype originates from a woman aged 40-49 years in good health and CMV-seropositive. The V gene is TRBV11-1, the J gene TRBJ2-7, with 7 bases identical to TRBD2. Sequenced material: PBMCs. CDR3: CASSLATGTIYEQYF. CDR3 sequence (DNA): TGTGCCAGCAGCTTGGCAACCGGGACTATCTACGAGCAGTACTTC.